This T cell receptor (beta chain) was profiled in a study of blood T cell repertoires in COVID-19. Across the study: Sample material is recorded as cDNA or gDNA derived from T cells, B-cell-depleted T cells, or PBMCs.

Trimming pared 6 bases from V and 5 bases from J, leaving 13 bases between. The CDR3 totals 13 residues. Per germline, CDR1 SGHTA and CDR2 FQGNSA. Seattle participants joined during active infection and were tracked over time. As processed by the authors: Reference gene primers were amplified, and this amplification served to estimate nucleated cell counts. Clones were read by immunoSEQ multiplex PCR, and TCRdb kept only the in-frame ones, dropping some. V and J calls plus clone size are reproduced from that table; the DNA served to infer D and trimming. The top ten clones hold about 15% of a sample with around 270,000 clones, roughly 84% of them seen once.

Sequencing was carried out using peripheral blood. The sequence was obtained from a person aged 70 to 80 with COVID-19, enrolled during active disease. This chain connects TRBV7-2 to TRBJ1-2, with D hard to call. CDR3 nucleotides: TGTGCCAGCAGTCCAGGTCCTCTATATGGCTACACCTTC. Its protein is CASSPGPLYGYTF.